What follows are 10 T cell receptor beta chains derived from one specimen sequenced in a study of shared clonotypes between healthy human individuals. Libraries were prepared by immunoSEQ multiplex PCR; TCRdb keeps only in-frame clonotypes and omits some of them. This sample has around 1,100,000 clones, with roughly 77% found just once. Sequencing was done on a sample of memory CD4+ T cells from PBMCs. Specified subset: CD45RA-negative fraction. The receptors shown here come from a man aged 18 to 29 in good health. Some clones in this sample may be carry-over from other donors' samples.

The chain couples TRBV10-3 to TRBJ2-3; 7 bases map to TRBD2. From germline, CDR1 is ENHRY and CDR2 SYGVKD. The CDR3 is 16 residues long. V lost 3 bases, J lost 1 base, and 7 bases stayed unmatched. The CDR3 bases are TGTGCCATCAGTGAAGGAAGTACTAGCGGCACAGATACGCAGTATTTT. Amino acids: CAISEGSTSGTDTQYF.

This clone was picked up a small number of times. The chain joins TRBV5-1 to TRBJ2-3, with TRBD2 as a possible D gene (6 bases). V lost 0 bases to trimming and J lost 1 base, with 9 bases between them. Germline V gene sequence: CDR1 SGHRS, CDR2 YFSETQ. The CDR3 loop spans 15 amino acids. DNA of the CDR3: TGCGCCAGCAGCTTGGGGTCTAGCGGCACAGATACGCAGTATTTT. It translates to CASSLGSSGTDTQYF.

Turning to this clone: Other DNA sequences from this sample encode an identical CDR3 as well. This rearrangement joins TRBV27 to TRBJ2-6; D ambiguous. The V and J ends lost 5 bases and 1 base respectively, with 3 bases between them. The CDR3 covers 13 residues. The germline V gene has CDR1 MNHEY and CDR2 SMNVEV (reference sequence). CDR3 DNA sequence: TGTGCCAGCAGTCTTTCTGGGGCCAACGTCCTGACTTTC. Its protein product is CASSLSGANVLTF.

The rearrangement joins TRBV18 to TRBJ1-2; 11 bases fit TRBD1. Looked up from germline, CDR1 is KGHSH and CDR2 is LQKENI. J lost 7 bases, V lost 4 bases, and 14 bases had no gene match. The CDR3 loop spans 17 amino acids. The CDR3 spells CASSQGQGARRASGYTF. CDR3 bases: TGTGCCAGCTCACAAGGACAGGGGGCCCGAAGAGCCTCTGGCTACACCTTC.

This clone was detected a few times. One base away lies a much larger clone, so this may be a sequencing read error. The genes are TRBV27 and TRBJ2-3, with D uncertain. V was cut by 3 bases and J by 5 bases, with 3 bases left in between. Germline-derived CDR1 and CDR2 are MNHEY and SMNVEV (reference sequence). This CDR3 spans 11 amino acids. In DNA form, the CDR3 reads TGTGCCAGCAGTTTCGGAGATACGCAGTATTTT. Translated: CASSFGDTQYF.

The genes are TRBV7-2 and TRBJ1-2; perhaps TRBD1 as D (5 bases). Trimming left V 0 bases short and J 8 bases short, with 13 bases between. The CDR3 sequence is 14 residues long. Germline V lookup: CDR1 SGHTA, CDR2 FQGNSA. The CDR3 loop is CASSLALASGGYTF. The CDR3 nucleotides are TGTGCCAGCAGCTTAGCGTTAGCCTCAGGGGGCTACACCTTC.

The rearrangement uses TRBV14 and TRBJ2-2; D is undetermined. V was trimmed by 6 bases and J by 0 bases, leaving 8 bases between them. This CDR3 region has 14 residues. Germline assignment: CDR1 SGHDN and CDR2 FVKESK. The CDR3 sequence is CASRPSANTGELFF. Written as DNA, the CDR3 is TGTGCCAGCAGACCCTCCGCGAACACCGGGGAGCTGTTTTTT.

The gene calls are TRBV5-1 and TRBJ1-2; 7 nucleotides match TRBD1. CDR1 and CDR2 from the germline V gene are SGHRS and YFSETQ. V lost 3 bases to trimming and J lost 4 bases; unmatched junction nucleotides: 6. The length of the CDR3 is 14 residues. The CDR3 DNA is TGCGCCAGCAGCTACGAAAGGGGGCTCTATGGCTACACCTTC. Its protein is CASSYERGLYGYTF.

The rearrangement links TRBV2 to TRBJ2-7; D could derive from TRBD1 or TRBD2 (5 bases each). This CDR3 has 14 amino acids. V gave up 6 bases and J gave up 1 base, with 13 bases separating them. Germline V gives CDR1 SNHLY, CDR2 FYNNEI. The CDR3 sequence is CASRARDVSYEQYF. The DNA of the CDR3 is TGTGCCAGCAGGGCCCGGGACGTGTCCTACGAGCAGTACTTC. Drawing the rest from reference TRBV2 and TRBJ2-7, the complete variable domain is EPEVTQTPSHQVTQMGQEVILRCVPISNHLYFYWYRQILGQKVEFLVSFYNNEISEKSEIFDDQFSVERPDGSNFTLKIRSTKLEDSAMYFCASRARDVSYEQYFGPGTRLTVT.

The V call is TRBV7-9, the J call TRBJ2-7, with TRBD2 matching 10 bases. This CDR3 has 14 amino acids. The V gene's germline CDR1 is SEHNR and CDR2 FQNEAQ (reference sequence). Trimming at V came to 2 bases and at J to 4 bases, leaving 2 bases not matched to a gene. CDR3 DNA sequence: TGTGCCAGCAGCTTACTAGCGGGAGTGTACGAGCAGTACTTC. Its protein product is CASSLLAGVYEQYF.